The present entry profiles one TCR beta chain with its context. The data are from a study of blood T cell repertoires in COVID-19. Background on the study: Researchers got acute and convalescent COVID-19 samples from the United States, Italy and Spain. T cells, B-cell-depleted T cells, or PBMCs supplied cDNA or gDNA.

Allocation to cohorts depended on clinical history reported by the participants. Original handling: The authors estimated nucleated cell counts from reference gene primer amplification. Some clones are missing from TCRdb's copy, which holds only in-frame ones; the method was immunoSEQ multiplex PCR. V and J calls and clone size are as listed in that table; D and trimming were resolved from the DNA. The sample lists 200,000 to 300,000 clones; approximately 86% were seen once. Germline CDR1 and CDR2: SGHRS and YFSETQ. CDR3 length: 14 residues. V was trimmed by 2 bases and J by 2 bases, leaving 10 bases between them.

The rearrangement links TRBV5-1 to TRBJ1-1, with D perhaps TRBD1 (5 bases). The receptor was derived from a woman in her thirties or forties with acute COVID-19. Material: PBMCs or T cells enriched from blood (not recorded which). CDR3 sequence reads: CASSLQATNTEAFF. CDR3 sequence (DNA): TGCGCCAGCAGCTTACAGGCCACCAACACTGAAGCTTTCTTT.